Presented here are 24 T cell receptor beta chains from one specimen sequenced in a study of blood T cells in healthy people across ages. Primed by a sample-barcoded 5' primer and a J-beta primer mix, a second PCR proceeded for about 6 to 12 cycles. TCRdb independently ran MiXCR on the 5' RACE reads; one entry per CDR3 protein. The sample carries about 1.7 million distinct CDR3 sequences, 28% recorded once. Input material: blood. Source of these receptors: a woman in her 30s in good health.

The genes are TRBV5-1 and TRBJ1-2; 10 bases are shared with TRBD1. V lost 4 bases and J lost 12; bases outside the gene matches: 15. This CDR3 contains 15 residues. Germline CDR1 reads SGHRS; CDR2 reads YFSETQ. CDR3 amino acids: CASSPLPGQGLQNTF. In DNA, the CDR3 is TGCGCCAGCAGCCCCCTACCGGGACAGGGGTTACAAAACACCTTC.

For this clonotype: A read error may explain this, as a much larger clone is one base away. The chain is built from TRBV10-3 and TRBJ2-1, with 10 nucleotides matching TRBD2. This CDR3 has 15 residues. The germline gives CDR1 ENHRY, CDR2 SYGVKD. V was clipped by 4 bases and J by 13 bases; unmatched bases: 13. The CDR3 region has the DNA TGTGCCATCAGTGGAGCTAGCGGGGGTCCGGAGACCCAGTTCTTC. As protein: CAISGASGGPETQFF.

Details on this clonotype: Being one base from a much bigger clone, this may be a read error. V and J are TRBV6-1 and TRBJ2-7; TRBD1 matches 8 bases. Germline V CDR1 and CDR2: MNHNS, SASEGT. Unmatched junction bases numbered 3, after V lost 9 bases and J lost 2 bases. This CDR3 has 12 amino acids. The DNA of the CDR3 is TGTGCCAGGGGACAGGAAACCTACGAGCAGTACTTC. This sequence encodes CARGQETYEQYF.

The chain recombines TRBV12-3 or TRBV12-4 with TRBJ1-5; TRBD1 aligns across 7 bases. This CDR3 region has 13 residues. The ends lost 6 bases at V and 7 bases at J; junction bases unmatched: 6. The DNA of the CDR3 is TGTGCCAGCAGGCGGGGACAGCAGCAGCCCCAGCATTTT. It specifies CASRRGQQQPQHF.

The V and J genes are TRBV20-1 and TRBJ1-1; D remains unclear. V was cut by 6 bases and J by 7 bases, with 12 bases left in between. The CDR3 runs 11 residues. Germline assignment: CDR1 DFQATT and CDR2 SNEGSKA (reference sequence). As DNA, the CDR3 is TGCAGTGCCGTAGACGGGAATGAAGCTTTCTTT. Its translation: CSAVDGNEAFF.

This chain uses TRBV10-3 with TRBJ1-5, with D maybe TRBD1 (5 bases). Trimming shortened V by 3 bases and J by 11 bases, and 20 bases separated the two germline ends. The CDR3 is 15 residues long. Germline CDR1 ENHRY, CDR2 SYGVKD. Written as DNA, the CDR3 is TGTGCCATCAGTGAAGGGGAGGTTTCGATCTGGTCCCAGCATTTT. Protein sequence: CAISEGEVSIWSQHF.

This clonotype was seen a handful of times. This rearrangement joins TRBV2 to TRBJ2-7; D possibly corresponds to TRBD1 (7 bases). The DNA end lines up better with TRBJ2-5; the J call may be wrong. The CDR3 sequence is 18 residues long. CDR1 is SNHLY, CDR2 FYNNEI, per germline. The CDR3 loop reads CASIKDREESTARETQYF. CDR3 sequence (DNA): TGTGCCAGCATTAAAGACAGGGAGGAATCTACTGCCCGGGAGACCCAGTACTTC.

Only a few counts were recorded for this clonotype. The chain joins TRBV29-1 to TRBJ2-2; 9 bases are shared with TRBD1. Germline loops: CDR1 SQVTM, CDR2 ANQGSEA. The CDR3 sequence is 11 residues long. J gave up 13 bases and V 7 bases, and 7 bases lay outside the gene matches. The CDR3 nucleotides are TGCAGCGCTGGGGACAGGGTTGGGCTGTTTTTT. Translating gives CSAGDRVGLFF.

This clonotype has a handful of counts. At one end the junction does not follow the germline gene, possibly because of a read error. This sequence joins TRBV10-3 and TRBJ2-7, with D maybe TRBD2 (7 bases). Germline lookup yields CDR1 ENHRY and CDR2 SYGVKD. The CDR3 sequence is 15 residues long. The CDR3 sequence is CAVSGGAGGAYEQYF. The CDR3 DNA sequence: TGTGCCGTCAGTGGGGGGGCTGGGGGCGCCTACGAGCAGTACTTC.

A few counts support this clonotype. This chain links TRBV30 with TRBJ2-7, with no clear D. The CDR3 length is 12 residues. The V and J ends lost 3 bases and 2 bases respectively, with 8 bases between them. CDR1 GTSNPN and CDR2 SVGIG come from the germline V gene (reference sequence). Written as DNA, the CDR3 is TGTGCCTGGAGCCGGGTCCCCTACGAGCAGTACTTC. It translates to CAWSRVPYEQYF.

In this sample, this clonotype turned up a few times. The J gene is TRBJ1-1, the V gene TRBV5-6, with D perhaps TRBD1 (6 bases). Germline V gene data show CDR1 as SGHDT and CDR2 as YYEEEE. The CDR3 consists of 13 residues. V lost 5 bases, J lost 5 bases, and 13 bases lay in between. CDR3 sequence reads: CASSYRERTEAFF. DNA of the CDR3: TGTGCCAGCAGTTACAGGGAGCGGACTGAAGCTTTCTTT. The entire variable domain, with the rest obtained from reference TRBV5-6 and TRBJ1-1, is as follows: DAGVTQSPTHLIKTRGQQVTLRCSPKSGHDTVSWYQQALGQGPQFIFQYYEEEERQRGNFPDRFSGHQFPNYSSELNVNALLLGDSALYLCASSYRERTEAFFGQGTRLTVV.

The chain is built from TRBV2 and TRBJ2-1, with TRBD2 matching 14 bases. Germline assignment: CDR1 SNHLY and CDR2 FYNNEI. The CDR3 has 15 residues. The V and J ends lost 6 bases and 3 bases, in that order; junction bases with no gene match: 1. The CDR3 loop is CASRGLAGDYNEQFF. The CDR3 coding sequence is TGTGCCAGCAGGGGACTAGCGGGGGACTACAATGAGCAGTTCTTC. The whole variable domain, remainder taken from reference TRBV2 and TRBJ2-1, is EPEVTQTPSHQVTQMGQEVILRCVPISNHLYFYWYRQILGQKVEFLVSFYNNEISEKSEIFDDQFSVERPDGSNFTLKIRSTKLEDSAMYFCASRGLAGDYNEQFFGPGTRLTVL.

The chain carries TRBV20-1 and TRBJ1-1; D is perhaps TRBD1 (5 bases). The V end was cut by 0 bases, the J end by 1 base, with 12 bases between. The V gene's germline CDR1 is DFQATT and CDR2 SNEGSKA (reference sequence). The CDR3 contains 15 residues. The DNA of the CDR3 is TGCAGTGCTAGAGATTTCCGGGACGGGAACACTGAAGCTTTCTTT. Its translation is CSARDFRDGNTEAFF.

The DNA for the CDR3 is TGTGCCAGCAGCCAAGTAAGTAGAGACGAGCAGTACTTC. Protein sequence: CASSQVSRDEQYF. V and J are TRBV21-1 and TRBJ2-7. TRBV21-1 is described as a pseudogene. This CDR3 spans 13 amino acids.

The gene calls are TRBV21-1 and TRBJ2-3; the D call TRBD1 from the table was never checked on the DNA. TRBV21-1 is a pseudogene segment. This CDR3 spans 15 amino acids. CDR3 DNA: TGTGCCAGTCCTAATAGCGGGGGCGCCACAGATACGCAGTATTTT. Translating gives CASPNSGGATDTQYF.

In its sample, this clonotype was seen a few times. The chain has TRBV7-9 and TRBJ2-1; 7 positions match TRBD1. The CDR3 has 16 residues. After removal of 0 bases from V and 6 bases from J, the junction contained 8 bases not matched to a gene. CDR1 and CDR2 (germline): SEHNR, FQNEAQ (reference sequence). This chain's CDR3 is CASSLAQDRRVNEQFF. As DNA, the CDR3 is TGTGCCAGCAGCTTAGCCCAGGACAGGAGAGTCAATGAGCAGTTCTTC.

This clonotype was seen more than once but under ten times. The rearrangement joins TRBV20-1 to TRBJ2-4; D call uncertain. The V gene lost 4 bases and the J gene lost 6 bases, with 10 bases spanning the gap. The germline gives CDR1 DFQATT, CDR2 SNEGSKA (reference sequence). The CDR3 consists of 12 residues. Written as DNA, the CDR3 is TGCAGTGCTATTGGCCCGGGAAACATTCAGTACTTC. Translating it yields CSAIGPGNIQYF.

This clonotype was seen a few times. V and J are TRBV9 and TRBJ2-4; TRBD1 agrees at 8 bases. The DNA end favors TRBJ2-5, so the J call may be wrong. Germline CDR1 and CDR2: SGDLS and YYNGEE. The CDR3 sequence is 15 residues long. DNA for the CDR3: TGTGCCAGCAGCGTAGGGACAGGGAGCGGTGAGACCCAGTACTTC. Protein product: CASSVGTGSGETQYF.

This clonotype was seen a single time. The J gene is TRBJ2-1, the V gene TRBV28, with a tentative D call TRBD2 (5 bases). V was cut by 5 bases and J by 8 bases, with 19 bases left in between. The CDR3 extends over 15 amino acids. Germline CDR1 MDHEN, CDR2 SYDVKM. The CDR3 DNA reads TGTGCCAGCAGTATACACACCGACGGGAAGGATGAGCAGTTCTTC. Protein sequence: CASSIHTDGKDEQFF.

This clonotype was seen just once. The V gene is TRBV12-3 or TRBV12-4, the J gene TRBJ1-1; a weak D match, TRBD1 (6 bases). CDR3 size: 14 residues. V was trimmed by 5 bases and J by 4 bases, leaving 14 bases between them. The CDR3 region is CASSRGQMGTEAFF. In DNA, the CDR3 is TGTGCCAGCAGTCGGGGACAAATGGGCACTGAAGCTTTCTTT.

Regarding this clonotype: This may stem from a read error, because a much larger clone lies one nucleotide away. J is TRBJ2-7 and V is TRBV4-3; 7 bases fit TRBD1. Germline V CDR1 and CDR2: LGHNA, YSLEER. This CDR3 region has 15 residues. V was pared by 0 bases and J by 3 bases, with 5 bases of the junction left unmatched. CDR3 in DNA: TGCGCCAGCAGCCAAGAGGGGGACAGTCACTACGAGCAGTACTTC. Translation gives CASSQEGDSHYEQYF.

This clonotype occurred once. This chain connects TRBV12-5 to TRBJ1-1; no reliable D call. Between the trimmed V and J ends, which lost 6 bases and 5 bases, there was a span of 10 bases. The CDR3 is 12 amino acids. Germline V lookup: CDR1 LGHNT, CDR2 FRNRAP. This chain's CDR3 is CASGTATTEAFF. CDR3 bases: TGTGCTAGTGGCACAGCTACAACTGAAGCTTTCTTT.

This clonotype was seen only a few times. The V and J genes are TRBV5-1 and TRBJ2-5; 9 nucleotides line up with TRBD1. CDR1 SGHRS and CDR2 YFSETQ come from the germline V gene. The CDR3 has 16 residues. Unmatched junction bases numbered 9, after V lost 1 base and J lost 5 bases. Here the CDR3 reads CASSLTTTGGSETQYF. CDR3 sequence (DNA): TGCGCCAGCAGCTTGACGACGACAGGGGGATCTGAGACCCAGTACTTC.

This clonotype has at least ten counts. This rearrangement joins TRBV4-3 to TRBJ2-1; D is uncertain. Germline V gives CDR1 LGHNA, CDR2 YSLEER. The V and J ends lost 0 bases and 5 bases respectively, with 8 bases between them. The CDR3 covers 14 residues. CDR3 sequence (DNA): TGCGCCAGCAGCCAAGATGAGGTAAACAATGAGCAGTTCTTC. Protein product: CASSQDEVNNEQFF.